What follows are 15 T cell receptor beta chains derived from one specimen sequenced in a study of CD4+ T cells in melanoma. The protocol was immunoSEQ multiplex PCR, while the TCRdb copy is restricted to in-frame clones and leaves out a portion. This table holds some 13,000 clones, 68% found once. Material: cells from a culture (not recorded whether cultured in vitro). These receptors all stem from a human donor with melanoma.

The V gene is TRBV5-6, the J gene TRBJ1-1; no reliable D call. CDR1 and CDR2 from the germline V gene are SGHDT and YYEEEE. The CDR3 is 14 residues long. V was clipped by 4 bases and J by 3 bases, with 13 bases between them. CDR3 DNA sequence: TGTGCCAGCAGCCCCGCCCCCGGGGACACTGAAGCTTTCTTT. Amino acid sequence: CASSPAPGDTEAFF.

This sequence joins TRBV28 and TRBJ1-3; D may be TRBD1 (5 bases). Germline CDR1 and CDR2: MDHEN and SYDVKM. CDR3 size: 13 residues. Trimming shortened V by 7 bases and J by 4 bases, and 11 bases separated the two germline ends. This CDR3 reads CASILGAGNTIYF. CDR3 nucleotides: TGTGCCAGCATTCTAGGGGCGGGAAACACCATATATTTT.

V usage is TRBV5-1 and J usage is TRBJ2-3; 12 nucleotides line up with TRBD2. Per the germline V gene, CDR1 is SGHRS and CDR2 is YFSETQ. This CDR3 region has 17 residues. J gave up 4 bases and V 1 base, and 7 bases lay outside the gene matches. In nucleotides, the CDR3 is TGCGCCAGCAGCTTGTGGGGAGCTAGCGGGGGGGCAGATACGCAGTATTTT. This gives the protein CASSLWGASGGADTQYF.

The J gene is TRBJ1-2, the V gene TRBV29-1; TRBD1 aligns across 7 bases. Germline V gene lookup returns CDR1 SQVTM and CDR2 ANQGSEA. J was trimmed by 5 bases and V by 6 bases; bases with no gene match: 6. The CDR3 has 12 residues. The CDR3: CSVMTGNYGYTF. In DNA form, the CDR3 reads TGCAGCGTAATGACAGGGAATTATGGCTACACCTTC.

This clone appeared a single time. Written as DNA, the CDR3 is TGTGCCAGCTCGACAGGGGGTTTCACTAATGAAAAACTGTTTTTT. Protein product: CASSTGGFTNEKLFF. The rearrangement links TRBV6-5 to TRBJ1-4; 9 nucleotides align to TRBD1. Germline trimming cut 8 bases from V and 2 bases from J; bases unmatched to any gene: 6. CDR1 is MNHEY, CDR2 SVGAGI, per germline. This CDR3 spans 15 amino acids.

This chain links TRBV4-1 with TRBJ1-2; D may be TRBD1 (5 bases). Trimming stripped 1 base from V and 5 bases from J, with 23 bases between. The CDR3 length is 18 residues. The germline CDR1 and CDR2 sequences are MGHRA and YSYEKL. The CDR3 here is CASSQGWGGDWMRYGYTF. CDR3 DNA sequence: TGCGCCAGCAGCCAAGGATGGGGGGGAGATTGGATGCGGTATGGCTACACCTTC.

This chain uses TRBV7-2 with TRBJ1-1; TRBD1 aligns across 12 bases. The CDR3 runs 15 residues. Germline V gives CDR1 SGHTA, CDR2 FQGNSA. Trimming cost V 5 bases and J 4 bases; bases outside gene matches: 5. The CDR3 spells CASSPGTGGFTEAFF. DNA of the CDR3: TGTGCCAGCAGCCCCGGGACAGGGGGCTTCACTGAAGCTTTCTTT.

The chain links TRBV6-6 to TRBJ2-7; TRBD1 or TRBD2 may be the D gene (5 bases each). Germline CDR1 and CDR2: MNHNY and SVGAGI (reference sequence). The CDR3 runs to 12 residues. Trimming shortened V by 5 bases and J by 4 bases, and 9 bases separated the two germline ends. The CDR3 nucleotides read TGTGCCAGCAGTGTCTGGGGGTACGAGCAGTACTTC. It encodes CASSVWGYEQYF.

V and J are TRBV18 and TRBJ2-5; TRBD1 agrees at 8 bases. The CDR3 runs 14 residues. Germline CDR1 and CDR2: KGHSH and LQKENI. The trim removed 3 bases at V and 5 bases at J, leaving 5 bases unmatched. CDR3 bases: TGTGCCAGCTCACCTGGACAGGGCATCGAGACCCAGTACTTC. Its protein product is CASSPGQGIETQYF.

V usage is TRBV5-1 and J usage is TRBJ2-3; D gene ambiguous. The germline gives CDR1 SGHRS, CDR2 YFSETQ. This CDR3 contains 15 residues. V lost 0 bases to trimming and J lost 1 base, with 9 bases between them. Here the CDR3 reads CASSLGARGTDTQYF. The CDR3 DNA sequence: TGCGCCAGCAGCTTGGGTGCTAGAGGCACAGATACGCAGTATTTT.

V is TRBV7-8 and J is TRBJ2-1; 12 bases agree with TRBD2. Trimming took 4 bases from V and 4 from J; bases not matched to a gene: 8. Germline V lookup: CDR1 SGHVS, CDR2 FQNEAQ. The CDR3 consists of 17 residues. The CDR3 spells CASSSYPGTSGYNEQFF. CDR3 bases: TGTGCCAGCAGCTCATACCCCGGGACTAGCGGGTACAATGAGCAGTTCTTC. The full variable domain, its missing parts supplied by reference TRBV7-8 and TRBJ2-1, is GAGVSQSPRYKVAKRGQDVALRCDPISGHVSLFWYQQALGQGPEFLTYFQNEAQLDKSGLPSDRFFAERPEGSVSTLKIQRTQQEDSAVYLCASSSYPGTSGYNEQFFGPGTRLTVL.

J is TRBJ1-2 and V is TRBV5-1; 7 bases match TRBD1. The germline gives CDR1 SGHRS, CDR2 YFSETQ. The CDR3 covers 13 residues. Trimming took 0 bases from V and 8 from J; bases not matched to a gene: 4. The CDR3 loop is CASSLEGARGYTF. For the CDR3, the DNA is TGCGCCAGCAGCTTGGAGGGGGCTCGGGGCTACACCTTC.

The chain carries TRBV6-5 and TRBJ2-1; the match to TRBD1 covers 9 bases. This CDR3 region has 15 residues. Trimming removed 6 bases from V and 0 bases from J; junction bases left unmatched: 3. Germline assignment: CDR1 MNHEY and CDR2 SVGAGI. The DNA of the CDR3 is TGTGCCAGCAGCAAGACAGGGGGCTCCTACAATGAGCAGTTCTTC. Its translation: CASSKTGGSYNEQFF.

This chain links TRBV6-5 with TRBJ2-7; 13 nucleotides agree with TRBD2. CDR3 size: 16 residues. Germline V CDR1 and CDR2: MNHEY, SVGAGI. Trimming cost V 2 bases and J 5 bases; bases outside gene matches: 6. CDR3 coding DNA: TGTGCCAGCAGTTACCAAGGGACTAGCGGGGTTCACGAGCAGTACTTC. Translating it yields CASSYQGTSGVHEQYF.

DNA for the CDR3: TGTGCCAGCAGTCGGACAGGATCCGGTGGCTACGAGCAGTACTTC. Encoded protein: CASSRTGSGGYEQYF. V is TRBV6-1 and J is TRBJ2-7; 7 bases line up with TRBD1. From germline, CDR1 is MNHNS and CDR2 SASEGT. Trimming at V came to 5 bases and at J to 3 bases, leaving 10 bases not matched to a gene. The CDR3 is 15 residues long.